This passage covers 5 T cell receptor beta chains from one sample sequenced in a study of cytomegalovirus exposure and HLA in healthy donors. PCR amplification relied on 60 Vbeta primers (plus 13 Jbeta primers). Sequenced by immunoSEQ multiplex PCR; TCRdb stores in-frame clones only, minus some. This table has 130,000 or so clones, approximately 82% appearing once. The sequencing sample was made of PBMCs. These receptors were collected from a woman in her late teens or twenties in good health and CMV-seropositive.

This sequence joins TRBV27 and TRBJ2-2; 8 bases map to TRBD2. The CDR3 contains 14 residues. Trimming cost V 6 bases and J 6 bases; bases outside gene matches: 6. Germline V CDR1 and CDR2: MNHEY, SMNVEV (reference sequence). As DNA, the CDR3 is TGTGCCAGCAGGGGTATAGCGGGGTCCGGGGAGCTGTTTTTT. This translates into CASRGIAGSGELFF.

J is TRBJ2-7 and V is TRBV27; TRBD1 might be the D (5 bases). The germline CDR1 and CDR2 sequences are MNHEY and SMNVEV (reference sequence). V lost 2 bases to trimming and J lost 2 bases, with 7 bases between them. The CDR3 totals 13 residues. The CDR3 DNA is TGTGCCAGCAGTTTAAGGGGTGCCTACGAGCAGTACTTC. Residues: CASSLRGAYEQYF.

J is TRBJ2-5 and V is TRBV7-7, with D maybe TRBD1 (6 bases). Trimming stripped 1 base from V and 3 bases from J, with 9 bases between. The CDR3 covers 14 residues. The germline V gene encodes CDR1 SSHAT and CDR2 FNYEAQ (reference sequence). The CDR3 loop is CASSLGAGEETQYF. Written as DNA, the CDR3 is TGTGCCAGCAGCTTAGGGGCAGGGGAAGAGACCCAGTACTTC.

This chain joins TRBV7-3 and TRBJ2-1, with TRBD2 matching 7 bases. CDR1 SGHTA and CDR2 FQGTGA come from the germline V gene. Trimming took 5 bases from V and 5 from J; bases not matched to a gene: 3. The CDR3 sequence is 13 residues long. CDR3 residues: CASSLRGDNEQFF. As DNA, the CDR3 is TGTGCCAGCAGCCTACGGGGGGACAATGAGCAGTTCTTC.

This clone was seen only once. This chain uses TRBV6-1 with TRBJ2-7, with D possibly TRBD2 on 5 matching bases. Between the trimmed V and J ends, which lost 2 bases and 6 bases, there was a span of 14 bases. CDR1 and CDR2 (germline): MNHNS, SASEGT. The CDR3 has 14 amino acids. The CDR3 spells CASSELPDFREQYF. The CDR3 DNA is TGTGCCAGCAGTGAACTTCCGGACTTTCGCGAGCAGTACTTC.